Below are 17 T cell receptor beta chains sequenced from a single sample in a study of blood T cell repertoires in COVID-19. This table comes from immunoSEQ multiplex PCR, and its TCRdb copy is limited to in-frame clones, with some not included. The data hold roughly 250,000 clones, with around 86% observed a single time. The specimen was peripheral blood. The receptor source for this set is an older woman with active or convalescent COVID-19.

The chain couples TRBV29-1 to TRBJ1-2; D unclear. The CDR3 loop spans 12 amino acids. The germline V and J ends were trimmed by 4 bases and 3 bases, with 9 bases remaining between them. Looked up from germline, CDR1 is SQVTM and CDR2 is ANQGSEA. The CDR3, as DNA: TGCAGCGTTGGGGCAGACGACTATGGCTACACCTTC. Encoded protein: CSVGADDYGYTF.

This clone is a singleton in its sample. This sequence joins TRBV18 and TRBJ1-5; 9 bases are a match to TRBD1. The CDR3 has 15 residues. Unmatched junction bases numbered 5, after V lost 2 bases and J lost 6 bases. Germline V gene lookup returns CDR1 KGHSH and CDR2 LQKENI. The CDR3 reads CASSPGGTGIQPQHF. In nucleotides, the CDR3 is TGTGCCAGCTCACCAGGGGGGACAGGGATTCAGCCCCAGCATTTT.

CDR3 nucleotide sequence: TGTGCCAGCAGCCCAGGGCGGTGGCAGTACTTC. Encoded protein: CASSPGRWQYF. This chain joins TRBV7-9 and TRBJ2-7; TRBD1 might be the D (5 bases). The CDR3 spans 11 residues. Germline V gene lookup returns CDR1 SEHNR and CDR2 FQNEAQ (reference sequence). V was trimmed by 5 bases and J by 9 bases, leaving 11 bases between them.

The CDR3 is CASSQGSVNTEAFF. The DNA of the CDR3 is TGTGCCAGCAGCCAGGGCAGTGTGAACACTGAAGCTTTCTTT. This rearrangement joins TRBV3-1 (or the pseudogene TRBV3-2) to TRBJ1-1; unclear D gene. Germline lookup yields CDR1 LGHDT and CDR2 YNNKEL (reference sequence). The CDR3 has 14 amino acids. The ends were cut back, 3 bases at V and 0 bases at J, with 8 bases in the middle.

The chain employs TRBV7-9 and TRBJ1-2; 7 bases line up with TRBD1. V lost 2 bases and J lost 2; bases outside the gene matches: 8. This CDR3 spans 16 amino acids. The V gene's germline CDR1 is SEHNR and CDR2 FQNEAQ (reference sequence). The CDR3 region has the DNA TGTGCCAGCAGCTTATTAGGGGGCGGGTCCAACTATGGCTACACCTTC. It is translated as CASSLLGGGSNYGYTF.

The rearrangement joins TRBV9 to TRBJ1-1; a weak D match, TRBD1 (6 bases). Looked up from germline, CDR1 is SGDLS and CDR2 is YYNGEE. V was trimmed by 4 bases and J by 1 base, leaving 14 bases between them. The CDR3 extends over 15 amino acids. CDR3 amino acids: CASSPREGENTEAFF. Written as DNA, the CDR3 is TGTGCCAGCAGCCCCCGAGAGGGGGAGAACACTGAAGCTTTCTTT.

V usage is TRBV2 and J usage is TRBJ1-4; 7 nucleotides align to TRBD1. The CDR3 covers 15 residues. Germline V lookup: CDR1 SNHLY, CDR2 FYNNEI. V was pared by 6 bases and J by 0 bases, with 4 bases of the junction left unmatched. Here the CDR3 DNA reads TGTGCCAGCAGGACAGGGATCGCAACTAATGAAAAACTGTTTTTT. This gives the protein CASRTGIATNEKLFF.

The gene calls are TRBV27 and TRBJ1-4, with D possibly being TRBD1 (5 bases). Germline CDR1 and CDR2: MNHEY and SMNVEV (reference sequence). V lost 3 bases and J lost 5, with 13 bases in between. The CDR3 has 15 residues. CDR3 region: CASSLFGGANEKLFF. CDR3 nucleotides: TGTGCCAGCAGTTTGTTTGGTGGGGCAAATGAAAAACTGTTTTTT.

This chain links TRBV6-4 with TRBJ2-6; possible D gene TRBD1, 6 bases. V lost 5 bases and J lost 1, with 12 bases in between. The CDR3 contains 16 residues. CDR1 and CDR2 from the germline V gene are MRHNA and SNTAGT. The CDR3 loop is CASSFGQTSGANVLTF. The CDR3, as DNA: TGTGCCAGCAGTTTCGGACAGACATCTGGGGCCAACGTCCTGACTTTC.

In its sample, this clone was seen a few times. J is TRBJ2-3 and V is TRBV2, with TRBD2 matching 11 bases. The V gene's germline CDR1 is SNHLY and CDR2 FYNNEI. V gave up 5 bases and J gave up 4 bases; unmatched junction bases: 14. The CDR3 covers 18 residues. CDR3: CASSQGTSGLTGADTQYF. The CDR3 DNA reads TGTGCCAGCAGTCAAGGGACTAGCGGACTCACAGGGGCAGATACGCAGTATTTT.

Turning to this clone: The sample has other DNA sequences that encode this CDR3 too. The CDR3 is CASSQGQGDNEQFF. Here the CDR3 DNA reads TGTGCCAGCAGCCAAGGACAGGGCGACAATGAGCAGTTCTTC. The J gene is TRBJ2-1, the V gene TRBV3-1 (or the pseudogene TRBV3-2), with 7 nucleotides matching TRBD1. Germline CDR1 reads LGHDT; CDR2 reads YNNKEL (reference sequence). This CDR3 is built from 14 residues. The trim removed 1 base at V and 5 bases at J, leaving 2 bases unmatched.

The rearrangement uses TRBV4-1 and TRBJ2-3, with a possible D match to TRBD2 (5 bases). The CDR3 is 17 residues long. V lost 0 bases to trimming and J lost 5 bases, with 18 bases between them. Per the germline V gene, CDR1 is MGHRA and CDR2 is YSYEKL. CDR3 sequence: CASSQDQVGSLGDTQYF. CDR3 nucleotide sequence: TGCGCCAGCAGCCAAGATCAGGTAGGGAGTCTCGGAGATACGCAGTATTTT.

The chain carries TRBV18 and TRBJ2-1; TRBD1 agrees at 9 bases. The CDR3 runs to 13 residues. The germline V gene has CDR1 KGHSH and CDR2 LQKENI. After removal of 3 bases from V and 9 bases from J, the junction contained 3 bases not matched to a gene. CDR3 loop: CASSPDRGGEQFF. The CDR3 DNA is TGTGCCAGCTCACCGGACAGGGGTGGTGAGCAGTTCTTC.

CDR3 DNA sequence: TGCGCCAGCAGCTTGATGGGGTGGACAGGGAAGGAGAATGAAAAACTGTTTTTT. Translation gives CASSLMGWTGKENEKLFF. The rearrangement links TRBV5-1 to TRBJ1-4; 8 bases fit TRBD1. V lost 1 base, J lost 5 bases, and 13 bases stayed unmatched. Germline assignment: CDR1 SGHRS and CDR2 YFSETQ. The CDR3 totals 18 residues.

A few counts support this clone. The V gene is TRBV4-2, the J gene TRBJ2-7; 7 bases match TRBD1. The CDR3 is 13 residues long. Germline V gene data show CDR1 as LGHNA and CDR2 as YNFKEQ. V shed 2 bases and J 6 bases; nucleotides not matched to a gene: 4. The CDR3: CASSQPQGREQYF. For the CDR3, the DNA is TGTGCCAGCAGCCAACCACAGGGGCGCGAGCAGTACTTC.

This rearrangement joins TRBV5-1 to TRBJ2-2; no clear D gene. Between the trimmed V and J ends, which lost 0 bases and 1 base, there was a span of 7 bases. The CDR3 totals 15 residues. Germline values: CDR1 SGHRS, CDR2 YFSETQ. CDR3 region: CASSLVAENTGELFF. The DNA for the CDR3 is TGCGCCAGCAGCTTGGTGGCAGAGAACACCGGGGAGCTGTTTTTT.

The V and J genes are TRBV19 and TRBJ1-2; D gene ambiguous. The CDR3 consists of 13 residues. The V gene's germline CDR1 is LNHDA and CDR2 SQIVND (reference sequence). With 0 bases removed from V and 5 bases from J, the gap between germline ends came to 7 bases. The CDR3 region is CASSIDTTYGYTF. CDR3 coding DNA: TGTGCCAGTAGTATAGACACTACGTATGGCTACACCTTC.